This T cell receptor (beta chain) was sequenced in a study of spatial heterogeneity in lung cancer. Findings of the study overall: More often at tumor resection than at routine follow-up, ubiquitous expanded tumor TCRs were detected in the blood.

TCRdb reanalysed the 5' RACE reads using MiXCR and keeps one entry per CDR3 protein. Here the sample spans 50,000 to 65,000 distinct CDR3 sequences, about 8% being singletons. The count of this clonotype is one. Its specificity is unknown. A read error may explain this, as a much larger clone is one base away. This CDR3 is 13 amino acids long. The V gene's germline CDR1 is SNHLY and CDR2 FYNNEI. As to time point: sample taken at primary tumor resection. Sequencing covered unsorted whole RNA taken from tumor, nontumor lung or frozen PBMC. Donation came from 70 or so patients with untreated early-stage non-small cell lung cancer.

Material: PBMCs, obtained at surgery. This receptor was identified in a female donor with early-stage non-small cell lung cancer. V and J are TRBV2 and TRBJ1-4; D may be TRBD1 (5 bases). In DNA, the CDR3 is TGTGCCGGCAGAGGGACCGGTAATTTGGGACTGTTTTTT. Translated, it gives CAGRGTGNLGLFF.